This entry concerns a single TCR beta chain. Its target is unknown. A junction boundary mismatches the germline segment, possibly from a read error. This sample also contains other DNA sequences that code for the same CDR3. This sample stems from a study of cytomegalovirus exposure and HLA in healthy donors. Study-wide findings and caveats: In terms of immune exposure information, only CMV serostatus was available.

Researchers ran the PCR with 60 Vbeta and 13 Jbeta primers. The protocol was immunoSEQ multiplex PCR, while the TCRdb copy is restricted to in-frame clones and leaves out a portion. The data show around 100,000 clones, 81% seen once. Germline CDR1 and CDR2: SNHLY and FYNNEI. The CDR3 is 15 amino acids. Each of the donors was a healthy bone marrow donor. Sequencing was done on a sample of PBMCs. The receptor's source is a woman between 65 and 79 years old in good health and CMV-seropositive. This sequence joins TRBV2 and TRBJ2-3, with 8 bases that match TRBD2. DNA for the CDR3: TGCGCCAGCAGTTACCTAGCGGGCAACACAGATACGCAGTATTTT. This sequence encodes CASSYLAGNTDTQYF.